These T cell receptor beta chains were read from a single sample in a study of cytomegalovirus exposure and HLA in healthy donors. Repertoires were generated with immunoSEQ multiplex PCR, while TCRdb's copy carries only in-frame clones and drops some. In the table there are fewer than 150,000 clones, around 88% of which are singletons. Specimen: PBMCs. The receptor set was obtained from a young woman in good health and CMV-seropositive. CDR3s include the opening cysteine and the closing phenylalanine or tryptophan. Each record gives: V gene, J gene, D gene, clone size, CDR3 length, CDR3 DNA, CDR3 protein. A D gene is named only where the DNA matches it firmly. Expanded clones are given a class, and other clones once, few, many or no size at all.

>TRBV10-3|TRBJ1-5|-|-|14
TGTGCCATCAGTCCGGGACTCGACAATCAGCCCCAGCATTTT
CAISPGLDNQPQHF
>TRBV25-1|TRBJ2-2|-|-|13
TGTGCCAGCAGTGAACTGAACACCGGGGAGCTGTTTTTT
CASSELNTGELFF
>TRBV5-1|TRBJ2-7|-|-|14
TGCGCCAGCAGCAAAACATTTCAGGGGACCGAGCAGTACTTC
CASSKTFQGTEQYF
>TRBV30|TRBJ1-4|TRBD1|-|13
TGTGCCTGGGGGTCAGGGGGCGGTGAAAAACTGTTTTTT
CAWGSGGGEKLFF
>TRBV9|TRBJ2-3|-|-|15
TGTGCCAGCAGCGTAGATGAGGGGCGGGGAGATACGCAGTATTTT
CASSVDEGRGDTQYF
>TRBV11-3|TRBJ1-1|-|-|13
TGTGCCAGCAGCCGCGGGGGGAACACTGAAGCTTTCTTT
CASSRGGNTEAFF
>TRBV7-2|TRBJ2-1|-|-|14
TGTGCCAGCAGCTTAGGTCCAGGGCGCAATGAGCAGTTCTTC
CASSLGPGRNEQFF
>TRBV7-3|TRBJ2-1|-|-|13
TGTGCCAGCAGCTTAGACAGATACAATGAGCAGTTCTTC
CASSLDRYNEQFF
>TRBV11-2|TRBJ2-1|-|-|11
TGTGCCAGCAGCACTTTTCTTGAGCAGTTCTTC
CASSTFLEQFF
>TRBV7-8|TRBJ2-7|-|few|12
TGTGCCAGCAGCCCCAACAGGGTCGAGCAGTACTTC
CASSPNRVEQYF
>TRBV6-1|TRBJ1-5|-|-|15
TGTGCCAGCAGTGAAAGTGGGCCAGGCAATCAGCCCCAGCATTTT
CASSESGPGNQPQHF
>TRBV5-6|TRBJ2-5|-|-|15
TGTGCCAGCAGCTTACGGGCGGGGGCGGGGGAGACCCAGTACTTC
CASSLRAGAGETQYF
>TRBV4-1|TRBJ1-4|TRBD1|-|15
TGCGCCAGCAGCCAAGTTCGGGACAGCAATGAAAAACTGTTTTTT
CASSQVRDSNEKLFF
>TRBV7-2|TRBJ2-1|-|once|15
TGTGCCAGCAGCTTAGTGGTCGGGGTAAGGAATGAGCAGTTCTTC
CASSLVVGVRNEQFF
>TRBV5-5|TRBJ2-1|-|once|12
TGTGCCAGCAGCTTCCCCTTTAATGAGCAGTTCTTC
CASSFPFNEQFF
>TRBV28|TRBJ2-7|TRBD2|-|15
TGTGCCTCCAAGGGTGGGGGGACTAGCAGTTCCGAGCAGTACTTC
CASKGGGTSSSEQYF
>TRBV11-2|TRBJ2-5|-|-|15
TGTGCCAGCAGCTGGGGTTTGCGGGGTCAAGAGACCCAGTACTTC
CASSWGLRGQETQYF
>TRBV28|TRBJ2-5|-|-|15
TGTGCCAGCAGTTTTGGCAGGGGGGTTCAAGAGACCCAGTACTTC
CASSFGRGVQETQYF
>TRBV12-5|TRBJ1-2|-|-|16
TGTGCTAGTGGGCCCAACCAACAGGCCCCCTACTATGGCTACACCTTC
CASGPNQQAPYYGYTF
>TRBV27|TRBJ1-5|-|-|13
TGTGCCAGCAGTTTAGTTCCTTATCAGCCCCAGCATTTT
CASSLVPYQPQHF
>TRBV5-6|TRBJ2-2|-|-|15
TGTGCCAGCAGCTTCCTTTCGGTGTACACCGGGGAGCTGTTTTTT
CASSFLSVYTGELFF
>TRBV6-5|TRBJ2-2|-|-|14
TGTGCCAGCAGTTACTCTAGGGGTTCCGGGGAGCTGTTTTTT
CASSYSRGSGELFF
>TRBV2|TRBJ1-1|TRBD1|few|14
TGTGCCAGCAGTGATAGGGGGCGAGGCACTGAAGCTTTCTTT
CASSDRGRGTEAFF
>TRBV5-1|TRBJ1-1|-|-|15
TGCGCCAGCAGCTCAGACAGGAACCCGAACACTGAAGCTTTCTTT
CASSSDRNPNTEAFF
>TRBV7-9|TRBJ2-7|-|-|15
TGTGCCAGCAGCGCCGGGACTTACAGCTCCTACGAGCAGTACTTC
CASSAGTYSSYEQYF
>TRBV9|TRBJ2-1|-|-|15
TGTGCCAGCAGCGTAGGTGGGGGCCGGGTCAATGAGCAGTTCTTC
CASSVGGGRVNEQFF
>TRBV4-1|TRBJ1-1|-|-|12
TGCGCCAGCAGCCAAGATAGAACTGAAGCTTTCTTT
CASSQDRTEAFF
>TRBV4-2|TRBJ1-2|-|once|13
TGTGCCAGCAGCCAACAGGGGCCGGGTGGCTACACCTTC
CASSQQGPGGYTF